Below are 17 T cell receptor beta chains sequenced from a single sample in a study of T cells in narcolepsy. TCRdb's copy holds only in-frame clones and misses some; the assay was immunoSEQ multiplex PCR. Among more than 10,000 clones listed, about 93% were seen once. The specimen sequenced was CD45RA- memory CD4+ T cells from PBMCs. The receptor source for this set is a human donor with narcolepsy.

The gene calls are TRBV19 and TRBJ2-2, with a weak D call TRBD1 (6 bases). V lost 3 bases and J lost 2, with 10 bases in between. CDR3 size: 15 residues. CDR1 and CDR2 from the germline V gene are LNHDA and SQIVND (reference sequence). The CDR3 DNA reads TGTGCCAGTAGTATGATACAGGGAAACACCGGGGAGCTGTTTTTT. Translating it yields CASSMIQGNTGELFF.

The V gene is TRBV6-5, the J gene TRBJ2-1; D may be TRBD2 (5 bases). Germline V lookup: CDR1 MNHEY, CDR2 SVGAGI. The CDR3 has 13 amino acids. The CDR3 protein is CATIRGGGNEQFF. The CDR3 coding sequence is TGTGCGACCATTCGCGGAGGTGGGAATGAGCAGTTCTTC.

V is TRBV29-1 and J is TRBJ2-2, with D hard to call. V was trimmed by 1 base and J by 5 bases, leaving 8 bases between them. Germline lookup yields CDR1 SQVTM and CDR2 ANQGSEA. This CDR3 comprises 13 residues. The CDR3 reads CSVEGVSTGELFF. The CDR3 bases are TGCAGCGTTGAAGGGGTTAGTACCGGGGAGCTGTTTTTT.

The V and J genes are TRBV4-1 and TRBJ2-5, with D unclear. The CDR3 length is 14 residues. The V end was cut by 1 base, the J end by 5 bases, with 11 bases between. From germline, CDR1 is MGHRA and CDR2 YSYEKL. The CDR3: CASSQVSAPETQYF. In DNA form, the CDR3 reads TGCGCCAGCAGCCAAGTCAGCGCCCCTGAGACCCAGTACTTC.

The chain joins TRBV21-1 to TRBJ1-5; the table's D call, TRBD1, has no DNA check behind it. TRBV21-1 is reported as a pseudogene. The CDR3 is 16 residues long. The CDR3 nucleotides read TGTGCCAGCAGCGGACCCGGGACAGATGACAATCAGCCCCAGCATTTT. This sequence encodes CASSGPGTDDNQPQHF.

The chain carries TRBV9 and TRBJ1-2, with a weak D call TRBD1 (6 bases). Germline-derived CDR1 and CDR2 are SGDLS and YYNGEE. The CDR3 is made up of 18 amino acids. Trimming took 5 bases from V and 3 from J, leaving 26 bases between them. DNA of the CDR3: TGTGCCAGCAGACCCCTCGGGTCTTGGGGCAGGGGACACTATGGCTACACCTTC. It yields the protein CASRPLGSWGRGHYGYTF.

The V and J genes are TRBV15 and TRBJ2-1; possible D gene TRBD2, 7 bases. The CDR3 is 16 residues long. Germline values: CDR1 LNHNV, CDR2 YYDKDF (reference sequence). Deletions cut 3 bases from V and 4 bases from J, with 16 bases between. Here the CDR3 DNA reads TGTGCCACCAGCAGTATTCTCGGGGGGCAGTACAATGAGCAGTTCTTC. It is translated as CATSSILGGQYNEQFF. The complete variable domain, with remaining parts taken from reference TRBV15 and TRBJ2-1, reads DAMVIQNPRYQVTQFGKPVTLSCSQTLNHNVMYWYQQKSSQAPKLLFHYYDKDFNNEADTPDNFQSRRPNTSFCFLDIRSPGLGDTAMYLCATSSILGGQYNEQFFGPGTRLTVL.

V is TRBV6-6 and J is TRBJ1-1; D uncertain. V shed 0 bases and J shed 3 bases, with 8 bases lying between them. The germline V gene has CDR1 MNHNY and CDR2 SVGAGI (reference sequence). The CDR3 length is 14 residues. CDR3 amino acids: CASSYSGIHTEAFF. The CDR3 region has the DNA TGTGCCAGCAGTTACTCAGGGATCCACACTGAAGCTTTCTTT.

V is TRBV11-1 and J is TRBJ2-5, with 10 positions matching TRBD2. V shed 2 bases, J shed 6 bases, and the junction held 6 bases outside the gene matches. Germline V gene sequence: CDR1 SGHAT, CDR2 FQDESV (reference sequence). The CDR3 is 15 residues long. CDR3 sequence reads: CASSLRGTSVKTQYF. The CDR3 nucleotides are TGTGCCAGCAGCTTACGCGGGACTAGCGTGAAGACCCAGTACTTC.

This clone appeared a single time. The chain couples TRBV4-2 to TRBJ2-5, with 14 positions matching TRBD2. The ends lost 1 base at V and 5 bases at J; junction bases unmatched: 9. The CDR3 sequence is 18 residues long. CDR1 is LGHNA and CDR2 is YNFKEQ in the germline V gene. This chain's CDR3 is CASSQGDGTSGRQETQYF. DNA for the CDR3: TGTGCCAGCAGCCAAGGAGACGGGACTAGCGGGAGACAGGAGACCCAGTACTTC.

The V call is TRBV6-1, the J call TRBJ2-2; 8 nucleotides line up with TRBD1. CDR3 size: 13 residues. V was clipped by 7 bases and J by 6 bases; unmatched bases: 4. Per the germline V gene, CDR1 is MNHNS and CDR2 is SASEGT. In DNA form, the CDR3 reads TGTGCCAGCACCGACAGGGGCGCCGGGGAGCTGTTTTTT. Amino acid sequence: CASTDRGAGELFF.

The gene calls are TRBV30 and TRBJ1-2; D is perhaps TRBD1 (6 bases). Germline CDR1 is GTSNPN and CDR2 is SVGIG (reference sequence). The CDR3 sequence is 13 residues long. The V end was cut by 1 base, the J end by 8 bases, with 14 bases between. For the CDR3, the DNA is TGTGCCTGGAGTGCACAGGGAAGCCGGGGCTACACCTTC. It codes for CAWSAQGSRGYTF.

The CDR3 sequence: CANRGQGYGYTF. The CDR3 DNA reads as TGTGCCAACAGGGGACAGGGCTATGGCTACACCTTC. This chain connects TRBV10-3 to TRBJ1-2; 9 nucleotides match TRBD1. Germline CDR1 reads ENHRY; CDR2 reads SYGVKD. After removal of 10 bases from V and 4 bases from J, the junction contained 4 bases not matched to a gene. The CDR3 runs 12 residues.

J is TRBJ2-1 and V is TRBV6-1; D not resolved. V was pared by 6 bases and J by 4 bases, with 13 bases between. The germline V gene has CDR1 MNHNS and CDR2 SASEGT. The CDR3 is made up of 14 amino acids. CDR3 loop: CASSLSGSYNEQFF. The CDR3 DNA is TGTGCCAGCAGCCTCTCTGGCAGTTACAATGAGCAGTTCTTC.

This chain joins TRBV11-2 and TRBJ2-7; 13 nucleotides match TRBD2. The CDR3 sequence is 16 residues long. V was pared by 8 bases and J by 5 bases, with 12 bases of the junction left unmatched. Germline CDR1 SGHAT, CDR2 FQNNGV. CDR3 in DNA: TGTGCCAGCGCTACCCGGACTAGCGGGAGTTTTAACGAGCAGTACTTC. It yields the protein CASATRTSGSFNEQYF. The complete variable domain, with remaining parts taken from reference TRBV11-2 and TRBJ2-7, reads EAGVAQSPRYKIIEKRQSVAFWCNPISGHATLYWYQQILGQGPKLLIQFQNNGVVDDSQLPKDRFSAERLKGVDSTLKIQPAKLEDSAVYLCASATRTSGSFNEQYFGPGTRLTVT.

This clone has only a few counts. V gene TRBV5-6 combines with J gene TRBJ2-7; D tentatively fits TRBD1 or TRBD2 (6 bases each). V was shortened by 4 bases and J by 13 bases, with 24 bases between the two germline ends. Germline assignment: CDR1 SGHDT and CDR2 YYEEEE. The CDR3 runs 14 residues. Here the CDR3 DNA reads TGTGCCAGCAGCCCGGTAGTGACCGGGGGCGCCGTCTACTTC. Translated, it gives CASSPVVTGGAVYF. Supplemented by reference TRBV5-6 and TRBJ2-7, the full variable domain reads DAGVTQSPTHLIKTRGQQVTLRCSPKSGHDTVSWYQQALGQGPQFIFQYYEEEERQRGNFPDRFSGHQFPNYSSELNVNALLLGDSALYLCASSPVVTGGAVYFGPGTRLTVT.

The chain uses TRBV9 and TRBJ2-5, with D possibly TRBD2 on 5 matching bases. This CDR3 comprises 14 residues. Between the trimmed V and J ends, which lost 2 bases and 0 bases, there was a span of 8 bases. Germline V CDR1 and CDR2: SGDLS, YYNGEE. The DNA for the CDR3 is TGTGCCAGCAGCGTGGAGGACTACCAAGAGACCCAGTACTTC. It specifies CASSVEDYQETQYF.